The 29 T cell receptor beta chains below all came from one sample that was sequenced in a study of Ad26.COV2.S vaccination and SARS-CoV-2 variants. The repertoire was sequenced with immunoSEQ multiplex PCR; TCRdb's copy has only in-frame clones and lacks some. The data show some 370,000 clones, 83% seen once. The treatment here: roughly 18 received Ad26.COV2.S at low or high dose, single or two shots; about 5 received placebo; per-sample allocation not given. Each sample was drawn 63 days after the first injection (of vaccine or placebo). Sequences were derived from peripheral blood, sampled in a trial of Ad26.COV2.S vaccine versus placebo. The receptor source for this set is a person aged 18 to 59 who received the Ad26.COV2.S COVID-19 vaccine or a placebo.

This sequence joins TRBV2 and TRBJ2-3, with TRBD2 matching over 7 bases. V lost 2 bases to trimming and J lost 0 bases; unmatched junction nucleotides: 5. The CDR3 has 16 residues. Germline V gene data show CDR1 as SNHLY and CDR2 as FYNNEI. CDR3 sequence reads: CASSEPSGTSTDTQYF. Here the CDR3 DNA reads TGTGCCAGCAGTGAACCCAGCGGGACTAGCACAGATACGCAGTATTTT.

This rearrangement joins TRBV6-6 to TRBJ1-1; D may be TRBD1 (6 bases). The CDR3 loop spans 12 amino acids. The germline V gene encodes CDR1 MNHNY and CDR2 SVGAGI (reference sequence). The V end lost 5 bases, the J end lost 7 bases, and 11 bases lay between the germline ends. The CDR3: CASSGGGLEAFF. CDR3 nucleotide sequence: TGTGCCAGCAGTGGGGGGGGGCTTGAAGCTTTCTTT.

This clone was picked up a small number of times. The chain recombines TRBV19 with TRBJ1-1, with TRBD1 as a possible D gene (6 bases). Germline V gene lookup returns CDR1 LNHDA and CDR2 SQIVND (reference sequence). V lost 0 bases to trimming and J lost 1 base, with 6 bases between them. This CDR3 region has 14 residues. The CDR3 loop is CASSIEGGNTEAFF. The CDR3 region has the DNA TGTGCCAGTAGTATAGAAGGGGGGAACACTGAAGCTTTCTTT. The entire variable domain, with the rest obtained from reference TRBV19 and TRBJ1-1, is as follows: DGGITQSPKYLFRKEGQNVTLSCEQNLNHDAMYWYRQDPGQGLRLIYYSQIVNDFQKGDIAEGYSVSREKKESFPLTVTSAQKNPTAFYLCASSIEGGNTEAFFGQGTRLTVV.

The V call is TRBV19, the J call TRBJ2-1, with 14 bases lining up with TRBD2. With V trimmed by 4 bases and J by 3 bases, 8 bases remained unmatched. Germline V CDR1 and CDR2: LNHDA, SQIVND (reference sequence). The length of the CDR3 is 18 residues. CDR3 sequence (DNA): TGTGCCAGTAGTAGCGGGACTAGCGGGAGAGGGCACTACAATGAGCAGTTCTTC. Encoded protein: CASSSGTSGRGHYNEQFF.

The rearrangement uses TRBV19 and TRBJ2-7; a weak D match, TRBD1 (7 bases). The CDR3 runs to 14 residues. Per the germline V gene, CDR1 is LNHDA and CDR2 is SQIVND (reference sequence). The V gene lost 3 bases and the J gene lost 7 bases, with 16 bases spanning the gap. The CDR3 protein is CASSIRGTSGEQYF. CDR3 DNA: TGTGCCAGTAGTATCAGGGGGACTTCGGGTGAGCAGTACTTC.

This chain joins TRBV19 and TRBJ1-3; a weak D match, TRBD1 (5 bases). Germline V gives CDR1 LNHDA, CDR2 SQIVND (reference sequence). V was cut by 3 bases and J by 8 bases, with 17 bases left in between. There are 15 residues in the CDR3. CDR3 region: CASSINRGPSDTIYF. CDR3 bases: TGTGCCAGTAGTATCAATAGGGGCCCATCCGACACCATATATTTT. The entire variable domain, with the rest obtained from reference TRBV19 and TRBJ1-3, is as follows: DGGITQSPKYLFRKEGQNVTLSCEQNLNHDAMYWYRQDPGQGLRLIYYSQIVNDFQKGDIAEGYSVSREKKESFPLTVTSAQKNPTAFYLCASSINRGPSDTIYFGEGSWLTVV.

V usage is TRBV7-2 and J usage is TRBJ2-1, with 10 bases lining up with TRBD2. The germline V gene has CDR1 SGHTA and CDR2 FQGNSA. With V trimmed by 4 bases and J by 9 bases, 6 bases remained unmatched. This CDR3 has 14 residues. Here the CDR3 reads CASSSQRGGAEQFF. CDR3 coding DNA: TGTGCCAGCAGCTCACAGCGGGGGGGCGCTGAGCAGTTCTTC.

The chain has TRBV4-1 and TRBJ2-1; 12 bases align to TRBD2. This CDR3 has 17 amino acids. Germline V gives CDR1 MGHRA, CDR2 YSYEKL. V shed 6 bases and J 5 bases; nucleotides not matched to a gene: 11. The chain's CDR3 is CASRNRLAGVGHNEQFF. The CDR3 coding sequence is TGCGCCAGCAGAAATCGACTAGCGGGAGTCGGCCACAATGAGCAGTTCTTC.

The rearrangement joins TRBV3-1 (or the pseudogene TRBV3-2) to TRBJ2-2; no firm D call. This CDR3 is 13 amino acids long. Trimming shortened V by 0 bases and J by 9 bases, and 8 bases separated the two germline ends. The germline gives CDR1 LGHDT, CDR2 YNNKEL (reference sequence). The CDR3 protein is CASSQDGRRELFF. The DNA of the CDR3 is TGTGCCAGCAGCCAAGATGGCCGACGGGAGCTGTTTTTT.

This clone came up a few times. The V and J genes are TRBV7-2 and TRBJ2-3; D is possibly TRBD1 (5 bases). The V end was cut by 5 bases, the J end by 2 bases, with 8 bases between. Per the germline V gene, CDR1 is SGHTA and CDR2 is FQGNSA. CDR3 length equals 13 residues. The DNA for the CDR3 is TGTGCCAGCAGCCGACAGAACACAGATACGCAGTATTTT. It translates to CASSRQNTDTQYF.

The rearrangement links TRBV28 to TRBJ1-2; no clear D gene. The CDR3 loop spans 13 amino acids. Germline-derived CDR1 and CDR2 are MDHEN and SYDVKM. The V and J ends lost 6 bases and 0 bases respectively, with 8 bases between them. The CDR3 region has the DNA TGTGCCAGCAGCTTGACGGCTAACTATGGCTACACCTTC. Its translation is CASSLTANYGYTF.

This clone has only a few counts. The V call is TRBV6-1, the J call TRBJ1-4; no reliable D call. This CDR3 is 14 amino acids long. Trimming shortened V by 3 bases and J by 4 bases, and 9 bases separated the two germline ends. The germline V gene encodes CDR1 MNHNS and CDR2 SASEGT. CDR3 loop: CASSDYSYNEKLFF. The CDR3 bases are TGTGCCAGCAGTGATTACAGCTATAATGAAAAACTGTTTTTT.

The chain carries TRBV5-1 and TRBJ2-2; D gene ambiguous. This CDR3 is built from 13 residues. The germline V and J ends were trimmed by 1 base and 3 bases, with 4 bases remaining between them. Germline V gene data show CDR1 as SGHRS and CDR2 as YFSETQ. This CDR3 reads CASSLRYTGELFF. The CDR3 coding sequence is TGCGCCAGCAGCTTGAGGTACACCGGGGAGCTGTTTTTT.

The rearrangement links TRBV7-2 to TRBJ1-2, with D perhaps matching TRBD1 (6 bases). Germline V gives CDR1 SGHTA, CDR2 FQGNSA. CDR3 length: 14 amino acids. V shed 5 bases and J shed 4 bases, with 14 bases lying between them. The CDR3 reads CASSPGGASYGYTF. CDR3 nucleotides: TGTGCCAGCAGCCCGGGGGGGGCGAGCTATGGCTACACCTTC.

The chain uses TRBV24-1 and TRBJ1-1; 8 bases align to TRBD1. There are 13 residues in the CDR3. V lost 7 bases, J lost 1 base, and 1 base stayed unmatched. Germline V gene data show CDR1 as KGHDR and CDR2 as SFDVKD. The CDR3 region is CATRDRGNTEAFF. CDR3 DNA: TGTGCCACCAGAGACAGGGGGAACACTGAAGCTTTCTTT.

V is TRBV6-2 or TRBV6-3 and J is TRBJ2-6, with D hard to call. Per germline, CDR1 MNHEY and CDR2 SVGEGT. This CDR3 region has 14 residues. Trimming removed 4 bases at V and 0 bases at J, with 4 bases between. This chain's CDR3 is CASSWYSGANVLTF. CDR3 nucleotide sequence: TGTGCCAGCAGTTGGTACTCTGGGGCCAACGTCCTGACTTTC.

This clone was found a few times. V usage is TRBV2 and J usage is TRBJ1-1, with D perhaps matching TRBD1 (5 bases). The germline V gene encodes CDR1 SNHLY and CDR2 FYNNEI. This CDR3 has 14 residues. The V and J ends lost 3 bases and 6 bases respectively, with 14 bases between them. The CDR3 reads CASSEAGSRSEAFF. DNA for the CDR3: TGTGCCAGCAGTGAGGCAGGGTCTAGGTCTGAAGCTTTCTTT.

The CDR3 here is CASSPGIGDLYGYTF. The CDR3 nucleotides read TGTGCCAGCTCACCGGGGATAGGTGATCTTTATGGCTACACCTTC. The genes are TRBV18 and TRBJ1-2; D not resolved. Trimming took 3 bases from V and 5 from J, leaving 16 bases between them. CDR1 and CDR2 (germline): KGHSH, LQKENI. The CDR3 covers 15 residues.

V usage is TRBV10-2 and J usage is TRBJ2-3; TRBD2 aligns across 10 bases. V shed 3 bases and J 11 bases; nucleotides not matched to a gene: 11. The CDR3 runs to 15 residues. In germline, CDR1 is WSHSY, CDR2 SAAADI. CDR3 region: CASSESRLAGRVQYF. The CDR3 DNA is TGCGCCAGCAGTGAATCGCGACTAGCGGGTCGGGTGCAGTATTTT.

The chain links TRBV5-6 to TRBJ2-7; D remains unclear. The CDR3 has 15 amino acids. The germline V gene encodes CDR1 SGHDT and CDR2 YYEEEE. V lost 4 bases and J 2 bases, leaving 16 bases between the germline ends. CDR3 amino acids: CASSPIRPNAYEQYF. In DNA form, the CDR3 reads TGTGCCAGCAGCCCGATCAGGCCCAACGCCTACGAGCAGTACTTC. The full variable domain, its missing parts supplied by reference TRBV5-6 and TRBJ2-7, is DAGVTQSPTHLIKTRGQQVTLRCSPKSGHDTVSWYQQALGQGPQFIFQYYEEEERQRGNFPDRFSGHQFPNYSSELNVNALLLGDSALYLCASSPIRPNAYEQYFGPGTRLTVT.

The chain combines TRBV27 with TRBJ2-5; D is possibly TRBD2 (5 bases). This CDR3 has 13 residues. Germline V gene sequence: CDR1 MNHEY, CDR2 SMNVEV (reference sequence). Trimming shortened V by 3 bases and J by 3 bases, and 8 bases separated the two germline ends. CDR3 DNA: TGTGCCAGCAGTTTCGGGGAAGAAGAGACCCAGTACTTC. Translation gives CASSFGEEETQYF.

Points on this clone: The sample carries other DNA sequences with the same CDR3. V and J are TRBV10-2 and TRBJ1-5, with D possibly being TRBD1 (6 bases). The V end was cut by 4 bases, the J end by 2 bases, with 6 bases between. CDR1 WSHSY and CDR2 SAAADI come from the germline V gene. The CDR3 loop spans 13 amino acids. CDR3 sequence reads: CASSGQGNQPQHF. The CDR3 nucleotides are TGCGCCAGCAGTGGACAGGGCAATCAGCCCCAGCATTTT.

This clone has only a few counts. V usage is TRBV7-2 and J usage is TRBJ2-7; TRBD2 agrees at 8 bases. The CDR3 is 14 amino acids. V lost 2 bases, J lost 6 bases, and 6 bases stayed unmatched. Germline values: CDR1 SGHTA, CDR2 FQGNSA. CDR3 sequence: CASSLRRGVPEQYF. The CDR3 nucleotides are TGTGCCAGCAGCTTAAGGCGGGGGGTACCCGAGCAGTACTTC.

The chain uses TRBV11-2 and TRBJ2-3; no firm D call. Germline V gives CDR1 SGHAT, CDR2 FQNNGV. V dropped 5 bases and J dropped 6 bases, with 24 bases sitting between them. This CDR3 contains 17 residues. This CDR3 is CASSPFTLREVWDTQYF. As DNA, the CDR3 is TGTGCCAGCAGCCCGTTTACACTCCGAGAGGTATGGGATACGCAGTATTTT.

The CDR3 nucleotides read TGTGCCAGCAGTTACTGGGCAGGTACGGACACTGAAGCTTTCTTT. Protein sequence: CASSYWAGTDTEAFF. This sequence joins TRBV6-5 and TRBJ1-1, with D unresolved. Trimming left V 1 base short and J 3 bases short, with 12 bases between. This CDR3 has 15 residues. Germline V gene data show CDR1 as MNHEY and CDR2 as SVGAGI.

Comments on this clone: Other DNA sequences in the sample encode the same CDR3. The genes are TRBV30 and TRBJ1-6; D remains unclear. The germline V and J ends were trimmed by 0 bases and 9 bases, with 3 bases remaining between them. This CDR3 is 11 amino acids long. In germline, CDR1 is GTSNPN, CDR2 SVGIG (reference sequence). The CDR3 DNA reads TGTGCCTGGAGTGTTGGTTCACCCCTCCACTTT. This sequence encodes CAWSVGSPLHF.

This sequence joins TRBV5-8 and TRBJ2-6; D not certain. Trimming pared 0 bases from V and 0 bases from J, leaving 4 bases between. The germline V gene encodes CDR1 SGHTS and CDR2 YDEGEE. The CDR3 sequence is 15 residues long. The chain's CDR3 is CASSLGHSGANVLTF. The CDR3 DNA follows: TGTGCCAGCAGCTTGGGTCACTCTGGGGCCAACGTCCTGACTTTC.

The chain carries TRBV6-5 and TRBJ2-1; D ambiguous. V lost 5 bases, J lost 6 bases, and 14 bases lay in between. Germline V lookup: CDR1 MNHEY, CDR2 SVGAGI. The CDR3 has 14 amino acids. CDR3 sequence reads: CASSRLADSNEQFF. CDR3 DNA: TGTGCCAGCAGTCGACTGGCAGATTCCAATGAGCAGTTCTTC.

Details on this clone: Other DNA variants within this sample encode the same CDR3. Written as DNA, the CDR3 is TGCGCCAGCAGCTTGGGGCCCTCGAACACTGAAGCTTTCTTT. Translating gives CASSLGPSNTEAFF. This rearrangement joins TRBV5-1 to TRBJ1-1; no clear D gene. Looked up from germline, CDR1 is SGHRS and CDR2 is YFSETQ. Trimming cost V 0 bases and J 1 base, with 7 bases left between them. The length of the CDR3 is 14 residues.